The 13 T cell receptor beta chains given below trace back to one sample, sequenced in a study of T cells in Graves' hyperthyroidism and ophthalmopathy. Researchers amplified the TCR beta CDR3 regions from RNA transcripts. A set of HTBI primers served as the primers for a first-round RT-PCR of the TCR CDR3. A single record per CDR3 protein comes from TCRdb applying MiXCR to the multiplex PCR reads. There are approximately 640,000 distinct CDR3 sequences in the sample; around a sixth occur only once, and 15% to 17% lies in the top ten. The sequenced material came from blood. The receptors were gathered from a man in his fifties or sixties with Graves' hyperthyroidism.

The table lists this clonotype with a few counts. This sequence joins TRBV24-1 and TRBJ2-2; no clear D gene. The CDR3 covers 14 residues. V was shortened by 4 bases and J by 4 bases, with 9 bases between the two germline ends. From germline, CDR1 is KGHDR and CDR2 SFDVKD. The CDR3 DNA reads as TGTGCCACCAGTGAAGGATTCCCCACCGGGGAGCTGTTTTTT. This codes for CATSEGFPTGELFF.

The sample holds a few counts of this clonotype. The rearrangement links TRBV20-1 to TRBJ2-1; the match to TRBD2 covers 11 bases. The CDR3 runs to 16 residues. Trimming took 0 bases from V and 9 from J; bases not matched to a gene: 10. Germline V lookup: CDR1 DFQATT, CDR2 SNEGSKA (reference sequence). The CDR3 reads CSARDRLSGRAGEQFF. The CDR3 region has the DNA TGCAGTGCTAGAGATCGGCTTAGCGGGAGGGCGGGTGAGCAGTTCTTC.

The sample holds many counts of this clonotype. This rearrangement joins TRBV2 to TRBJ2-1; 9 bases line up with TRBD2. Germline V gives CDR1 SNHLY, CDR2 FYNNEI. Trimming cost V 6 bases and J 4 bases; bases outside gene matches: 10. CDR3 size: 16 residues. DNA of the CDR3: TGTGCCAGCAGGTTCTTAGCGGGAGCGGGGTACAATGAGCAGTTCTTC. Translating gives CASRFLAGAGYNEQFF. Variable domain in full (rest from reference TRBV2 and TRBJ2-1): EPEVTQTPSHQVTQMGQEVILRCVPISNHLYFYWYRQILGQKVEFLVSFYNNEISEKSEIFDDQFSVERPDGSNFTLKIRSTKLEDSAMYFCASRFLAGAGYNEQFFGPGTRLTVL.

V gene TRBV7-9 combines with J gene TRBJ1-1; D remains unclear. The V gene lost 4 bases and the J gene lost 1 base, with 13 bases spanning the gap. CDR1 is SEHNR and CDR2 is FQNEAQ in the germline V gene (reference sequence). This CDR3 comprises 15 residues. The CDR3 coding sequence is TGTGCCAGCAGCTCCCCGTTAGGAGCGAACACTGAAGCTTTCTTT. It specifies CASSSPLGANTEAFF. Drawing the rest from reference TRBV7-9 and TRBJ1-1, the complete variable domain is DTGVSQNPRHKITKRGQNVTFRCDPISEHNRLYWYRQTLGQGPEFLTYFQNEAQLEKSRLLSDRFSAERPKGSFSTLEIQRTEQGDSAMYLCASSSPLGANTEAFFGQGTRLTVV.

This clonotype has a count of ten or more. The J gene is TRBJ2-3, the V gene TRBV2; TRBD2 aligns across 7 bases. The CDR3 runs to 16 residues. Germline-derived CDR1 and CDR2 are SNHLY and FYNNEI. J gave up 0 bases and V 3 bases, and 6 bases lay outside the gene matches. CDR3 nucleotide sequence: TGTGCCAGCAGTGACGGCACTAGCGAAAGCACAGATACGCAGTATTTT. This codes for CASSDGTSESTDTQYF.

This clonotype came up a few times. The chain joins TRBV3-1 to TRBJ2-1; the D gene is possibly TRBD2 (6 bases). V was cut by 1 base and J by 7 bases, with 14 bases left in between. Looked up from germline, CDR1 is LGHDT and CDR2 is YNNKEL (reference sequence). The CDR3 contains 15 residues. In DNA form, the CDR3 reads TGTGCCAGCAGCCAAGTTGCGGGATCGGGTAATGAGCAGTTCTTC. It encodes CASSQVAGSGNEQFF.

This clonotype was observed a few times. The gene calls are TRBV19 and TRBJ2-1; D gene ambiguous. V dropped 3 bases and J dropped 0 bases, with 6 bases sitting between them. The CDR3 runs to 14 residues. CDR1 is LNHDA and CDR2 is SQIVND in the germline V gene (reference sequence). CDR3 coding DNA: TGTGCCAGTAGTATGGGAAACTCCTACAATGAGCAGTTCTTC. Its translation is CASSMGNSYNEQFF.

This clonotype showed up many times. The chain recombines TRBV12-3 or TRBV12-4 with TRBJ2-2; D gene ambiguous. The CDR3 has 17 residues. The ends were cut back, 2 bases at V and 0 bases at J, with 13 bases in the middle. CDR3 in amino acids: CASSLWLTFPNTGELFF. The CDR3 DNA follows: TGTGCCAGCAGTTTATGGCTAACATTCCCGAACACCGGGGAGCTGTTTTTT.

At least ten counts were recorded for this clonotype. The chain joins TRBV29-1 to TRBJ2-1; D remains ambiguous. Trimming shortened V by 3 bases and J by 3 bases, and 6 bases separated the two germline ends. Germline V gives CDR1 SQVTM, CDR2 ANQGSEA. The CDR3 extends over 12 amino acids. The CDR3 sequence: CSVEAGYNEQFF. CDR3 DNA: TGCAGCGTTGAGGCTGGCTACAATGAGCAGTTCTTC.

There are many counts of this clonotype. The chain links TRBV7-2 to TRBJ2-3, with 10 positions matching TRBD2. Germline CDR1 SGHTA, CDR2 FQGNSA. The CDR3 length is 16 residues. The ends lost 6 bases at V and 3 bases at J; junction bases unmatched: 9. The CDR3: CASSPIAGGLTDTQYF. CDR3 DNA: TGTGCCAGCAGTCCTATAGCGGGAGGCTTGACAGATACGCAGTATTTT.

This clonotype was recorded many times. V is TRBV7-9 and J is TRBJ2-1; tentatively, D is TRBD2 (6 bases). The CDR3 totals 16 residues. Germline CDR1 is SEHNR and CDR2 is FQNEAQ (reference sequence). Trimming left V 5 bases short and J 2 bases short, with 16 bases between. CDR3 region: CASSLDPGRTYNEQFF. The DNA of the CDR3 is TGTGCCAGCAGCCTCGACCCGGGGAGGACCTACAATGAGCAGTTCTTC.

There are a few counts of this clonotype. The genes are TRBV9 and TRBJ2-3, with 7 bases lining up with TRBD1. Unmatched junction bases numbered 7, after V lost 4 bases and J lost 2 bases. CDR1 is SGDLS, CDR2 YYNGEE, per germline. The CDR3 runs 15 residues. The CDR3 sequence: CASSLEGAYTDTQYF. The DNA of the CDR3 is TGTGCCAGCAGCCTAGAGGGGGCCTACACAGATACGCAGTATTTT.

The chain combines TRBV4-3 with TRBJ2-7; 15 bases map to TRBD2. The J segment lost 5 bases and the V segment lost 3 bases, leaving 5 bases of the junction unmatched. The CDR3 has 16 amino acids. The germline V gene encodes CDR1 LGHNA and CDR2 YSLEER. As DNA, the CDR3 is TGCGCCAGCAGCCATGGACTAGCGGGAGGGTATCACGAGCAGTACTTC. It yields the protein CASSHGLAGGYHEQYF.